One and the same sample provided the 3 T cell receptor beta chains below, sequenced in a study of T cells in women clearing cervical HPV infection. Using immunoSEQ multiplex PCR, the repertoire was profiled, and TCRdb retains in-frame clones only, with some absent. Its clone listing holds approximately 18,000 clones. Sequenced input: blood buffy coat. The source of these receptors is a woman between 18 and 70 years old with a cervical HPV16 infection that either progressed to CIN3+ or cleared (not recorded which).

With regard to this clone: Read coverage stops 3 residues before the CDR3 terminus; the germline J gene supplies the remainder. The chain has TRBV20-1 and TRBJ2-1, with 8 bases aligning to TRBD1. Germline assignment: CDR1 DFQATT and CDR2 SNEGSKA (reference sequence). The CDR3 is made up of 15 amino acids. The V gene end was trimmed by 1 base and the J gene end by 4 bases; junction bases not matched to a gene: 6. The chain's CDR3 is CSARGRGQAYNEQFF. Partial CDR3 DNA: TGCAGTGCTAGAGGGCGGGGACAGGCGTACAATGAG.

As for this clone: The CDR3 end is not reached by the read, which stops 3 residues before it; the germline J gene fills it in. The chain recombines TRBV30 with TRBJ1-6, with unresolved D. CDR1 and CDR2 from the germline V gene are GTSNPN and SVGIG (reference sequence). V lost 3 bases and J lost 8, with 11 bases in between. The CDR3 is 13 residues long. The sequenced part of the CDR3 DNA is TGTGCCTGGAGCGGTTACTTGGATTCACCC. It encodes CAWSGYLDSP. The entire CDR3 protein reads CAWSGYLDSPLHF.

In regard to this clone: The sequence runs out 3 residues before the end of the CDR3; the remainder is reconstructed from the germline J gene. This rearrangement joins TRBV15 to TRBJ2-7, with D possibly matching TRBD1 (5 bases). Germline lookup yields CDR1 LNHNV and CDR2 YYDKDF (reference sequence). The V end lost 0 bases, the J end lost 1 base, and 7 bases lay between the germline ends. CDR3 length equals 14 residues. The CDR3 spells CATSRETVSYEQYF. Partial CDR3 DNA: TGTGCCACCAGCAGAGAGACAGTGTCCTACGAG.